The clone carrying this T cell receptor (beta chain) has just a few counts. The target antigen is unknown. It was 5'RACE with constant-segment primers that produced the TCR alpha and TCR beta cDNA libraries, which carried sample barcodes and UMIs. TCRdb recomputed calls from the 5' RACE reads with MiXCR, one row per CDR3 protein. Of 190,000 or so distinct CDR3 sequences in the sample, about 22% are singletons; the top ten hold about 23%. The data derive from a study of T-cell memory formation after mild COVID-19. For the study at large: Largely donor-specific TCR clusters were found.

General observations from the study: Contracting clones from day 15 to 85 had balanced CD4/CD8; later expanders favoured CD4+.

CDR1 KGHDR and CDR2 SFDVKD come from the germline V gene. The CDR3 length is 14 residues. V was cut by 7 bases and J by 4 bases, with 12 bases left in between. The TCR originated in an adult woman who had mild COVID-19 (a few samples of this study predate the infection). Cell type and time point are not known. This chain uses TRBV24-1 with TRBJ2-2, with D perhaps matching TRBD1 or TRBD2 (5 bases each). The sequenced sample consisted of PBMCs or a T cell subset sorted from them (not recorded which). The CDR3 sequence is CATSRDPGTGELFF. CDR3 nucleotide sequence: TGTGCCACCAGCAGGGACCCGGGCACCGGGGAGCTGTTTTTT.